The source of this T cell receptor (beta chain) is a study of blood T cell repertoires in COVID-19. TCRdb keeps only in-frame clones here, not all; method: immunoSEQ multiplex PCR. The table has about 130,000 clones, approximately 86% seen once; the top ten hold roughly 2.3%. This clone was observed a few times. Trimming pared 0 bases from V and 8 bases from J, leaving 8 bases between. The CDR3 extends over 13 amino acids. The germline CDR1 and CDR2 sequences are KGHSH and LQKENI. Participants reported their clinical history, and cohort assignment relied on those reports. The genes are TRBV18 and TRBJ2-1; D unresolved. The sequence came from a woman aged 45-65 years who had recovered from COVID-19. What was sequenced was PBMCs or T cells enriched from blood (not recorded which). The CDR3 sequence: CASSPPSVYEQFF. CDR3 nucleotides: TGTGCCAGCTCACCACCGAGTGTTTATGAGCAGTTCTTC.